The 24 T cell receptor beta chains in this list originate from one sample, sequenced in a study of blood T cell repertoires in COVID-19. Clones were sequenced by immunoSEQ multiplex PCR, and TCRdb holds only the in-frame ones, with some missing. This table holds around 300,000 clones, roughly 90% found once. Sequencing was performed on PBMCs or T cells enriched from blood (not recorded which). The source of these receptors is a middle-aged woman who had recovered from COVID-19.

This chain connects TRBV27 to TRBJ2-2, with 8 bases matching TRBD1. Germline CDR1 and CDR2: MNHEY and SMNVEV (reference sequence). This CDR3 contains 19 residues. Unmatched junction bases numbered 15, after V lost 0 bases and J lost 6 bases. The CDR3 spells CASSLSGDRGNPSAGELFF. The CDR3 DNA sequence: TGTGCCAGCAGTTTATCTGGAGACAGGGGAAATCCTTCGGCCGGGGAGCTGTTTTTT.

The rearrangement links TRBV27 to TRBJ2-7; possibly TRBD2 for D (7 bases). CDR3 length: 14 amino acids. Germline assignment: CDR1 MNHEY and CDR2 SMNVEV (reference sequence). The V end lost 8 bases, the J end lost 4 bases, and 18 bases lay between the germline ends. The CDR3 region has the DNA TGTGCCAGCGGATTAGGAGGGGGGGGGTACGAGCAGTACTTC. It encodes CASGLGGGGYEQYF.

The rearrangement joins TRBV30 to TRBJ2-7; D unclear. Germline CDR1 reads GTSNPN; CDR2 reads SVGIG (reference sequence). V was clipped by 3 bases and J by 2 bases, with 8 bases between them. The CDR3 runs to 12 residues. Here the CDR3 reads CAWSRPPYEQYF. The CDR3, as DNA: TGTGCCTGGAGCAGGCCCCCCTACGAGCAGTACTTC.

The chain uses TRBV14 and TRBJ2-2, with no clear D. Germline V lookup: CDR1 SGHDN, CDR2 FVKESK. The length of the CDR3 is 17 residues. Trimming took 0 bases from V and 1 from J, leaving 12 bases between them. The CDR3 coding sequence is TGTGCCAGCAGCCAAGATAAGTGGGCAAGGAACACCGGGGAGCTGTTTTTT. As protein: CASSQDKWARNTGELFF.

This clone has just one count. V gene TRBV7-8 combines with J gene TRBJ2-7; 9 positions match TRBD2. V dropped 3 bases and J dropped 3; count of bases not matched to a gene: 6. The germline CDR1 and CDR2 sequences are SGHVS and FQNEAQ. This CDR3 is built from 15 residues. CDR3 DNA: TGTGCCAGCAGCTTTATGTCTAGCGGGAACTACGAGCAGTACTTC. This sequence encodes CASSFMSSGNYEQYF.

This chain links TRBV5-4 with TRBJ2-1; 11 positions match TRBD2. The ends lost 4 bases at V and 2 bases at J; junction bases unmatched: 5. CDR3 length equals 16 residues. The germline gives CDR1 SGHNT, CDR2 YYREEE (reference sequence). The CDR3, as DNA: TGTGCCAGCAGCAGAACTAGCGGGGGAGCCTACAATGAGCAGTTCTTC. It yields the protein CASSRTSGGAYNEQFF.

The chain carries TRBV2 and TRBJ2-3; 7 nucleotides align to TRBD2. The length of the CDR3 is 13 residues. Germline lookup yields CDR1 SNHLY and CDR2 FYNNEI. The junction had 2 bases not matched to a gene; V was cut back by 5 bases and J by 3 bases. The CDR3 spells CASSSLATDTQYF. The DNA of the CDR3 is TGTGCCAGCAGTTCACTAGCGACAGATACGCAGTATTTT.

This clone has only one observation. The genes are TRBV5-6 and TRBJ1-2; a possible D gene is TRBD1 (5 bases). CDR1 is SGHDT and CDR2 is YYEEEE in the germline V gene. Trimming took 0 bases from V and 2 from J, leaving 5 bases between them. The length of the CDR3 is 13 residues. In nucleotides, the CDR3 is TGTGCCAGCAGCTTGGCAGGGAACTATGGCTACACCTTC. This gives the protein CASSLAGNYGYTF.

The chain employs TRBV9 and TRBJ2-5, with 14 bases identical to TRBD2. Germline CDR1 is SGDLS and CDR2 is YYNGEE. J gave up 5 bases and V 3 bases, and 6 bases lay outside the gene matches. The CDR3 sequence is 16 residues long. CDR3 nucleotide sequence: TGTGCCAGCAGCGGTGGGGGACTAGCGGGGGTTGAGACCCAGTACTTC. It specifies CASSGGGLAGVETQYF.

The chain uses TRBV5-4 and TRBJ1-6; unclear D gene. Trimming took 0 bases from V and 5 from J, leaving 15 bases between them. The V gene's germline CDR1 is SGHNT and CDR2 YYREEE (reference sequence). The length of the CDR3 is 17 residues. The DNA of the CDR3 is TGTGCCAGCAGCTTGGATGGAGGGCGGCCCGATAATTCACCCCTCCACTTT. Translated, it gives CASSLDGGRPDNSPLHF.

The chain couples TRBV7-9 to TRBJ2-5; D gene unclear. The length of the CDR3 is 13 residues. Germline CDR1 and CDR2: SEHNR and FQNEAQ (reference sequence). With 0 bases removed from V and 5 bases from J, the gap between germline ends came to 7 bases. The CDR3 spells CASSLARVETQYF. In DNA form, the CDR3 reads TGTGCCAGCAGCTTAGCCCGGGTTGAGACCCAGTACTTC.

This chain links TRBV19 with TRBJ1-4; 7 bases match TRBD1. CDR1 and CDR2 (germline): LNHDA, SQIVND (reference sequence). The CDR3 length is 15 residues. V shed 2 bases and J 7 bases; nucleotides not matched to a gene: 7. The chain's CDR3 is CASSIRGGEGEKLFF. The CDR3 DNA reads as TGTGCCAGTAGTATACGAGGGGGCGAAGGTGAAAAACTGTTTTTT.

This clone has a handful of counts. The chain is built from TRBV15 and TRBJ1-1, with D hard to call. The germline V gene has CDR1 LNHNV and CDR2 YYDKDF (reference sequence). V dropped 0 bases and J dropped 0 bases, with 8 bases sitting between them. The length of the CDR3 is 15 residues. The CDR3 region is CATSRDRGLNTEAFF. The DNA for the CDR3 is TGTGCCACCAGCAGAGATAGAGGGTTGAACACTGAAGCTTTCTTT.

The rearrangement uses TRBV7-9 and TRBJ1-2, with TRBD1 matching over 11 bases. The CDR3 spans 15 residues. Germline CDR1 reads SEHNR; CDR2 reads FQNEAQ (reference sequence). The trim removed 5 bases at V and 6 bases at J, leaving 8 bases unmatched. The CDR3 DNA is TGTGCCAGCAGCCCGGACAGGGGGCAATTGGATGGCTACACCTTC. It translates to CASSPDRGQLDGYTF.

This clone appeared a single time. The chain joins TRBV6-5 to TRBJ1-2, with D possibly being TRBD1 (6 bases). Germline values: CDR1 MNHEY, CDR2 SVGAGI. The CDR3 has 15 amino acids. Trimming left V 7 bases short and J 0 bases short, with 15 bases between. The CDR3 nucleotides read TGTGCCAGCAACCGACAGGAGCCAGCTAACTATGGCTACACCTTC. Its protein is CASNRQEPANYGYTF.

V gene TRBV30 combines with J gene TRBJ2-6; D remains unclear. Germline CDR1 GTSNPN, CDR2 SVGIG (reference sequence). This CDR3 has 13 amino acids. V was pared by 3 bases and J by 2 bases, with 5 bases between. CDR3 sequence: CAWSIPGANVLTF. In DNA, the CDR3 is TGTGCCTGGAGCATCCCTGGGGCCAACGTCCTGACTTTC.

The CDR3 region has the DNA TGCGCCAGCAGCTTGGCGGCTAGCGGGAGGGAGGACTCCTACAATGAGCAGTTCTTC. Translated, it gives CASSLAASGREDSYNEQFF. The chain is built from TRBV5-1 and TRBJ2-1; the match to TRBD2 covers 12 bases. J gave up 0 bases and V 0 bases, and 7 bases lay outside the gene matches. Germline assignment: CDR1 SGHRS and CDR2 YFSETQ. This CDR3 spans 19 amino acids.

V usage is TRBV30 and J usage is TRBJ1-4, with D possibly matching TRBD1 (5 bases). Trimming pared 3 bases from V and 8 bases from J, leaving 13 bases between. CDR3 length: 13 residues. CDR1 and CDR2 (germline): GTSNPN, SVGIG (reference sequence). This CDR3 reads CAWRGGPGEKLFF. The CDR3 DNA is TGTGCCTGGAGGGGGGGACCTGGGGAAAAACTGTTTTTT.

This chain links TRBV21-1 with TRBJ2-7; no check of the table's D call, TRBD1, against the DNA was made. TRBV21-1 is reported as a pseudogene. The length of the CDR3 is 14 residues. Here the CDR3 DNA reads TGTGCCAGCACCGACAGGGCGAGCTCCTACGAGCAGTACTTC. The encoded protein is CASTDRASSYEQYF.

The V and J genes are TRBV11-1 and TRBJ1-1, with D unresolved. Germline V gene data show CDR1 as SGHAT and CDR2 as FQDESV (reference sequence). This CDR3 has 13 amino acids. Trimming shortened V by 2 bases and J by 5 bases, and 9 bases separated the two germline ends. The CDR3 is CASSLIAVTEAFF. Written as DNA, the CDR3 is TGTGCCAGCAGCTTAATCGCAGTGACTGAAGCTTTCTTT.

This rearrangement joins TRBV7-9 to TRBJ2-1; 8 nucleotides match TRBD2. Losses at the gene ends were 5 bases for V and 0 bases for J; bases not matched to a gene: 3. The CDR3 is 15 amino acids. Germline assignment: CDR1 SEHNR and CDR2 FQNEAQ (reference sequence). Here the CDR3 reads CASSREGFSYNEQFF. In DNA form, the CDR3 reads TGTGCCAGCAGCCGGGAGGGTTTCTCCTACAATGAGCAGTTCTTC.

A few counts support this clone. The rearrangement joins TRBV6-2 or TRBV6-3 to TRBJ1-1, with 7 bases that match TRBD1. The ends lost 3 bases at V and 5 bases at J; junction bases unmatched: 9. CDR3 length equals 15 residues. The germline V gene encodes CDR1 MNHEY and CDR2 SVGEGT. CDR3 region: CASSYQQGSGTEAFF. The CDR3 coding sequence is TGTGCCAGCAGTTATCAACAGGGGTCAGGGACTGAAGCTTTCTTT.

This clone was seen just once. The rearrangement links TRBV4-1 to TRBJ2-1; 11 bases fit TRBD2. The J segment lost 6 bases and the V segment lost 5 bases, leaving 6 bases of the junction unmatched. The CDR3 is 15 amino acids. Germline V gene data show CDR1 as MGHRA and CDR2 as YSYEKL. CDR3 sequence reads: CASSFRLAGINEQFF. CDR3 DNA sequence: TGCGCCAGCAGCTTCCGACTAGCGGGGATCAATGAGCAGTTCTTC.

This clone was found a few times. The chain is built from TRBV7-9 and TRBJ2-1; weak D call: TRBD2 (6 bases). Germline-derived CDR1 and CDR2 are SEHNR and FQNEAQ (reference sequence). The CDR3 loop spans 12 amino acids. The V and J ends lost 1 base and 9 bases respectively, with 7 bases between them. In DNA, the CDR3 is TGTGCCAGCAGCTTAGTACTAGCTGAGCAGTTCTTC. This codes for CASSLVLAEQFF.